These 7 T cell receptor beta chains share one sample of origin, sequenced in a study of blood T cell repertoires in COVID-19. Sequencing was performed with immunoSEQ multiplex PCR; in TCRdb, only in-frame clones are kept and a portion is missing. The repertoire holds hundreds of thousands of clones, with over 80% as singletons. The specimen sequenced was peripheral blood. All receptors come from a woman aged 50 to 60 with COVID-19, enrolled during active disease.

V and J are TRBV10-2 and TRBJ1-1, with D perhaps TRBD1 (6 bases). Germline V gene lookup returns CDR1 WSHSY and CDR2 SAAADI. V was shortened by 7 bases and J by 2 bases, with 26 bases between the two germline ends. The CDR3 consists of 18 residues. The CDR3 sequence is CASTPRQGSLHDNTEAFF. CDR3 DNA: TGCGCCAGCACCCCTAGGCAGGGGTCCCTACACGACAACACTGAAGCTTTCTTT.

The rearrangement uses TRBV7-2 and TRBJ2-7; a weak D match, TRBD1 (5 bases). The germline V gene has CDR1 SGHTA and CDR2 FQGNSA. Trimming removed 5 bases from V and 3 bases from J, with 17 bases in between. The CDR3 totals 15 residues. CDR3 sequence reads: CASSPVGAGRYEQYF. The CDR3 DNA sequence: TGTGCCAGCAGCCCCGTTGGGGCAGGGCGCTACGAGCAGTACTTC.

This chain joins TRBV5-1 and TRBJ2-4, with TRBD2 matching over 9 bases. Trimming removed 4 bases from V and 7 bases from J; junction bases left unmatched: 6. This CDR3 is 14 amino acids long. The germline V gene has CDR1 SGHRS and CDR2 YFSETQ. The CDR3 loop reads CASSTGLARNIQYF. The DNA for the CDR3 is TGCGCCAGCAGCACCGGACTAGCGAGGAACATTCAGTACTTC.

This chain uses TRBV6-1 with TRBJ2-7; 13 nucleotides agree with TRBD2. The CDR3 covers 17 residues. J lost 3 bases, V lost 4 bases, and 9 bases had no gene match. Germline CDR1 reads MNHNS; CDR2 reads SASEGT. CDR3 DNA sequence: TGTGCCAGCAGTGGACCGGGACTAGCGGGAAAGTTCTACGAGCAGTACTTC. Translating it yields CASSGPGLAGKFYEQYF.

V usage is TRBV2 and J usage is TRBJ2-5; a possible D gene is TRBD1 (6 bases). V was trimmed by 2 bases and J by 5 bases, leaving 15 bases between them. Per the germline V gene, CDR1 is SNHLY and CDR2 is FYNNEI. The CDR3 is made up of 15 amino acids. The CDR3 here is CASSEFGQPWETQYF. CDR3 in DNA: TGTGCCAGCAGTGAATTTGGACAGCCCTGGGAGACCCAGTACTTC. The variable domain in full, with the rest retrieved from reference TRBV2 and TRBJ2-5, is EPEVTQTPSHQVTQMGQEVILRCVPISNHLYFYWYRQILGQKVEFLVSFYNNEISEKSEIFDDQFSVERPDGSNFTLKIRSTKLEDSAMYFCASSEFGQPWETQYFGPGTRLLVL.

V usage is TRBV6-6 and J usage is TRBJ2-3; no firm D call. The CDR3 extends over 15 amino acids. Trimming cost V 2 bases and J 2 bases, with 11 bases left between them. Germline V gives CDR1 MNHNY, CDR2 SVGAGI (reference sequence). The CDR3 DNA is TGTGCCAGCAGTTACGCCATCGCCTACACAGATACGCAGTATTTT. Amino acid sequence: CASSYAIAYTDTQYF.

This clone was seen more than once but under ten times. The chain is built from TRBV6-5 and TRBJ2-1, with D possibly matching TRBD2 (6 bases). The CDR3 totals 13 residues. The germline V and J ends were trimmed by 4 bases and 12 bases, with 16 bases remaining between them. Germline assignment: CDR1 MNHEY and CDR2 SVGAGI. The CDR3 reads CASSSGGILRQFF. CDR3 bases: TGTGCCAGCAGTTCGGGCGGGATCCTCCGGCAGTTCTTC.